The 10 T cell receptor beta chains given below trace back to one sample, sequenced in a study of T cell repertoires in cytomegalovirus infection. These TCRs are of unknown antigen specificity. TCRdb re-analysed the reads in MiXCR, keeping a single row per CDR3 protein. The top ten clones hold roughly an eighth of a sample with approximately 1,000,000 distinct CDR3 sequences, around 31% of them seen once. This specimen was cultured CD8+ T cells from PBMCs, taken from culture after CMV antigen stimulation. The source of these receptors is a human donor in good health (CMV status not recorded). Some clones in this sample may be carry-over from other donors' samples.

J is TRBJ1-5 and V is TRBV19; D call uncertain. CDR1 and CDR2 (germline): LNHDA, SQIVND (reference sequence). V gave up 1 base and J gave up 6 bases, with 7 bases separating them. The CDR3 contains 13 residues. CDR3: CASSIVAAQPQHF. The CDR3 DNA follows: TGTGCCAGTAGTATAGTGGCTGCTCAGCCCCAGCATTTT.

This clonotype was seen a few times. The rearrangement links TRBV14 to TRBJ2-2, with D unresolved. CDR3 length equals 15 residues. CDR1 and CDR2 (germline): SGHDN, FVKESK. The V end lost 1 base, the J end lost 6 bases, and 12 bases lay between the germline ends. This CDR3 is CASSQVGIPAGELFF. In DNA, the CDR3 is TGTGCCAGCAGCCAAGTTGGAATACCCGCCGGGGAGCTGTTTTTT.

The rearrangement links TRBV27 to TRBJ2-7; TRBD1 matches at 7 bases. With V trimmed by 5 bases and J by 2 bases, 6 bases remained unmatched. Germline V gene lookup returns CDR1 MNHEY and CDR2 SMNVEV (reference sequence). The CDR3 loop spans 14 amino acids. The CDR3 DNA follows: TGTGCCAGCAGTATTACAGGGGTAACCTACGAGCAGTACTTC. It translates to CASSITGVTYEQYF.

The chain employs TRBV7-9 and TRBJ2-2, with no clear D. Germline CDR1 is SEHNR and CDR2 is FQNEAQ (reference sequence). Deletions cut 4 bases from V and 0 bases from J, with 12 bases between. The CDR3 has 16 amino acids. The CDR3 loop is CASSSWSFSNTGELFF. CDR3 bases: TGTGCCAGCAGCTCATGGAGTTTTTCGAACACCGGGGAGCTGTTTTTT.

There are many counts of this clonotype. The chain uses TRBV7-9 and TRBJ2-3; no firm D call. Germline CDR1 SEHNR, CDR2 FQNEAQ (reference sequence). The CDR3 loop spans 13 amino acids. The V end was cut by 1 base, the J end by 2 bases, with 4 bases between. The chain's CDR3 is CASSLVYTDTQYF. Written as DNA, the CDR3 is TGTGCCAGCAGCTTAGTTTACACAGATACGCAGTATTTT.

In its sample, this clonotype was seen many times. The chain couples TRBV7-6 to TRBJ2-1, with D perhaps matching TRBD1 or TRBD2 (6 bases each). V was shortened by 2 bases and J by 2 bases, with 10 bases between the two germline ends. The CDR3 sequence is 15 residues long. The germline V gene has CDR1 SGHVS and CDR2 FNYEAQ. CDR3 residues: CASSLNGGPYNEQFF. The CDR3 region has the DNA TGTGCCAGCAGCTTAAACGGGGGCCCCTACAATGAGCAGTTCTTC.

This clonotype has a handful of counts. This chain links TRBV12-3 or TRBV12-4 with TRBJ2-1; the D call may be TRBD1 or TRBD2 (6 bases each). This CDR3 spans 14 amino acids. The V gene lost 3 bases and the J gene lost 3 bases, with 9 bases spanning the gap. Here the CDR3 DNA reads TGTGCCAGCAGTTTTGGGGGGCTCTACAATGAGCAGTTCTTC. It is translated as CASSFGGLYNEQFF.

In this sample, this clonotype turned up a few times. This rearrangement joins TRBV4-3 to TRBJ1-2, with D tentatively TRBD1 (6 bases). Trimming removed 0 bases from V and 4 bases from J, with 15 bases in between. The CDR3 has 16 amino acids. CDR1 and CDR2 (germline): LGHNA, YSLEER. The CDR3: CASSQDLGGLGYGYTF. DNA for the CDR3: TGCGCCAGCAGCCAAGATCTGGGGGGGCTCGGCTATGGCTACACCTTC.

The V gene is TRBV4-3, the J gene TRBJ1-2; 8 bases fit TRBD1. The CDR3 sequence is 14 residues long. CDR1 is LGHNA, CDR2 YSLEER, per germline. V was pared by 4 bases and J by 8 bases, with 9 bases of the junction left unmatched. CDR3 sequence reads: CASSLMDRENGYTF. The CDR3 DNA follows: TGCGCCAGCAGCCTAATGGACAGGGAAAACGGCTACACCTTC.

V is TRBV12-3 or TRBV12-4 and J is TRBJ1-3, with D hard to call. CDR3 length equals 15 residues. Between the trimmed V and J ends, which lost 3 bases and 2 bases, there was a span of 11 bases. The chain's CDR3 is CASSFDGNPGNTIYF. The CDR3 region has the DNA TGTGCCAGCAGTTTTGACGGGAATCCTGGAAACACCATATATTTT.